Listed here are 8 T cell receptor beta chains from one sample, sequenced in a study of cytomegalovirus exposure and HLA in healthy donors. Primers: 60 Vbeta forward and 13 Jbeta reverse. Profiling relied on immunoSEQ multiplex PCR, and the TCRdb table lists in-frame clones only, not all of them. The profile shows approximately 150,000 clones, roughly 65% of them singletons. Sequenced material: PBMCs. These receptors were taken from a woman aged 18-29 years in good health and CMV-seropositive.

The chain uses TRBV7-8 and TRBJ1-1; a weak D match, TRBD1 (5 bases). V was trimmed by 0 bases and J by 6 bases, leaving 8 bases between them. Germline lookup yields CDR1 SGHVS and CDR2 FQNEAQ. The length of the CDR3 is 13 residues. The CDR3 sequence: CASSLAGAPEAFF. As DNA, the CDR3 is TGTGCCAGCAGCTTAGCAGGGGCCCCTGAAGCTTTCTTT.

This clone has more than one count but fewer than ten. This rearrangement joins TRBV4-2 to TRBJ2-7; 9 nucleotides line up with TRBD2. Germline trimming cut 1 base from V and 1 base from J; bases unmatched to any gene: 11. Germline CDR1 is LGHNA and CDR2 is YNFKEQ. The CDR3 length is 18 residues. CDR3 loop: CASSQVGLGTSRSYEQYF. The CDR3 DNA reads TGTGCCAGCAGCCAAGTCGGTTTGGGGACTAGCAGGTCCTACGAGCAGTACTTC.

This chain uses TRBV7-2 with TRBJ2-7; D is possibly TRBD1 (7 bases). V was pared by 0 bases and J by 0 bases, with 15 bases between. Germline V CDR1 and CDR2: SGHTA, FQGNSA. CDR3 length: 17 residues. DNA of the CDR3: TGTGCCAGCAGCTTAGCGCAGGGGGGTCCGAGCTCCTACGAGCAGTACTTC. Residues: CASSLAQGGPSSYEQYF.

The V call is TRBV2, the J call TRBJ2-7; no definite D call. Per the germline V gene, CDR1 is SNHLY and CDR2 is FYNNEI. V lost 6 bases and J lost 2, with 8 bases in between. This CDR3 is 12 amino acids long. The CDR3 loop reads CASRVWPYEQYF. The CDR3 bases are TGTGCCAGCAGGGTCTGGCCCTACGAGCAGTACTTC.

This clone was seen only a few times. CDR3 loop: CASSLTSGTAPGELFF. The CDR3 DNA reads TGCGCCAGCAGCCTAACTAGCGGGACCGCCCCCGGGGAGCTGTTTTTT. V and J are TRBV4-1 and TRBJ2-2, with 10 bases lining up with TRBD2. This CDR3 has 16 amino acids. Germline CDR1 reads MGHRA; CDR2 reads YSYEKL. V was clipped by 4 bases and J by 6 bases; unmatched bases: 8.

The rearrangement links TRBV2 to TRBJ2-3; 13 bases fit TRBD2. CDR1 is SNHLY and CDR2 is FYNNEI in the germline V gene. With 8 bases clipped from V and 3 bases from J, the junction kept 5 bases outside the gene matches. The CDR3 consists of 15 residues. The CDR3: CASRLTSGRTDTQYF. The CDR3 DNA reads TGTGCCAGCCGCTTGACTAGCGGGAGGACAGATACGCAGTATTTT.

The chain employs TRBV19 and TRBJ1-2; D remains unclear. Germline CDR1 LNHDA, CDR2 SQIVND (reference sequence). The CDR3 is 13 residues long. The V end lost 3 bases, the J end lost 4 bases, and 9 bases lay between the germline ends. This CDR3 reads CASSIGELYGYTF. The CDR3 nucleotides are TGTGCCAGTAGTATCGGTGAACTCTATGGCTACACCTTC.

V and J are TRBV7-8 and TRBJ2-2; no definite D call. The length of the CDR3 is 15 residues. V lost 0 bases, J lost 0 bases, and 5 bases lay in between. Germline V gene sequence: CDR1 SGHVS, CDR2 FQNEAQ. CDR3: CASSLAGPNTGELFF. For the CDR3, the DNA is TGTGCCAGCAGCTTAGCGGGCCCGAACACCGGGGAGCTGTTTTTT.